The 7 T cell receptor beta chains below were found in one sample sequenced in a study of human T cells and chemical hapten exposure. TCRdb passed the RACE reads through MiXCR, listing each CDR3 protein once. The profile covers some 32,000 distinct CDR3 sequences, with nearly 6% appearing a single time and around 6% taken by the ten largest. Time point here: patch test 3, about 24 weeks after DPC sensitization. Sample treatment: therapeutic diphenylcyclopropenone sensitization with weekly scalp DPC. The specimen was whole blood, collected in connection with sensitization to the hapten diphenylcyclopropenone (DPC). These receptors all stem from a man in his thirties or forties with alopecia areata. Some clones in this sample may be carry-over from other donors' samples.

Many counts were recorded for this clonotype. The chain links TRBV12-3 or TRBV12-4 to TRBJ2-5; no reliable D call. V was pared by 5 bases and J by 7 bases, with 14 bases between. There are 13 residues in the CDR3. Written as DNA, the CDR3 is TGTGCCAGCAGTCTCCAATCTGGTGGGACCCAGTACTTC. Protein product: CASSLQSGGTQYF.

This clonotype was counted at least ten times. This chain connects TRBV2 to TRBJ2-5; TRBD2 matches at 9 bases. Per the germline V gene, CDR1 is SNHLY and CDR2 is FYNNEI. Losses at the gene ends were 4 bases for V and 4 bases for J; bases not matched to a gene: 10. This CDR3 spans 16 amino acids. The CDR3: CASSGQGGRAGETQYF. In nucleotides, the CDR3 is TGTGCCAGCAGTGGGCAAGGCGGGAGGGCCGGAGAGACCCAGTACTTC.

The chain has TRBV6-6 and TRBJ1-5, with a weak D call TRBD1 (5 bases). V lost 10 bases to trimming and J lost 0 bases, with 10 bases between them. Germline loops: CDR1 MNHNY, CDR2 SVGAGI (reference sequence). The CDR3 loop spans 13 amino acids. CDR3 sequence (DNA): TGTGCCATTCAGGGAAATAGCAATCAGCCCCAGCATTTT. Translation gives CAIQGNSNQPQHF.

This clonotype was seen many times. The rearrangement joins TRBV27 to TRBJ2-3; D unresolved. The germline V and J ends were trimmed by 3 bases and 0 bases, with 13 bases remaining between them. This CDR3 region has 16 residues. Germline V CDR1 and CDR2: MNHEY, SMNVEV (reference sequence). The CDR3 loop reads CASSLYRTPSTDTQYF. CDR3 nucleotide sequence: TGTGCCAGCAGTTTGTACCGTACCCCTAGCACAGATACGCAGTATTTT.

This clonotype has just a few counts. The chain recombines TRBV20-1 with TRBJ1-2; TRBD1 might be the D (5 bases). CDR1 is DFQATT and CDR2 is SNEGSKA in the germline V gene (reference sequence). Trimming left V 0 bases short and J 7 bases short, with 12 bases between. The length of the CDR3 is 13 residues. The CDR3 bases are TGCAGTGCTAGAGAGTCCGCGGGGACTGGCTACACCTTC. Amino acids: CSARESAGTGYTF.

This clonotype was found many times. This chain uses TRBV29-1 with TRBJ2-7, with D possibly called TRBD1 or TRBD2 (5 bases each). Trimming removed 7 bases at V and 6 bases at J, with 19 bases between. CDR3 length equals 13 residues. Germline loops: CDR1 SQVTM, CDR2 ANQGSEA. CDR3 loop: CSGGSSPRSEQYF. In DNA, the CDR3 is TGCAGCGGGGGGTCTAGCCCGAGAAGCGAGCAGTACTTC.

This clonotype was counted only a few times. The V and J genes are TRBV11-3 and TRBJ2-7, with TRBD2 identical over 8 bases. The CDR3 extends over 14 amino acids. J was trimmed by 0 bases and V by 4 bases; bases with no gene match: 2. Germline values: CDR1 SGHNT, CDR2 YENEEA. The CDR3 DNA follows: TGTGCCAGCAGCTGGCGGGGGGACTCCTACGAGCAGTACTTC. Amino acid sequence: CASSWRGDSYEQYF. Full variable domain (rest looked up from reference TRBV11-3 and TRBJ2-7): EAGVVQSPRYKIIEKKQPVAFWCNPISGHNTLYWYLQNLGQGPELLIRYENEEAVDDSQLPKDRFSAERLKGVDSTLKIQPAELGDSAVYLCASSWRGDSYEQYFGPGTRLTVT.